The present T cell receptor (beta chain) was sequenced within a study of T and B cells in COVID-19 patients. General study results and limits: Patients with COVID-19 reportedly showed strongly skewed T cell receptor beta variable and joining gene usage.

BIOMED2 TRB-A/B primer pools were used in multiplex TRB PCR. TCRdb called the multiplex PCR reads again in MiXCR, with one record for every CDR3 protein. The sample holds thousands of distinct CDR3 sequences; roughly 30% are singletons and the top ten take approximately 5.5%. This clonotype is medium-sized in the sample. The antigen is not known. This CDR3 is 16 amino acids long. Germline V CDR1 and CDR2: MNHNY, SVGAGI (reference sequence). V was clipped by 10 bases and J by 2 bases; unmatched bases: 11. From blood, roughly 240-550 ng of genomic DNA served as TRB template. Sequenced sample: blood. The clonotype was recovered from a human donor with active COVID-19. The genes are TRBV6-6 and TRBJ2-6; 7 nucleotides align to TRBD1. CDR3 nucleotides: TGTGCCATTGCGGACAGGAAGGTCGCTGGGGCCAACGTCCTGACTTTC. This translates into CAIADRKVAGANVLTF.